The entry below gives a single T cell receptor beta chain sequence along with its context. This clonotype was seen more than once but under ten times. The antigen it binds to is not known. No much larger clone is present one base from it, and per-base qualities are unavailable. Library creation used 5' RACE. The second PCR ran for about 7 to 11 cycles and used a J-beta primer mix along with a sample-barcoded 5' primer. A unique molecular identifier was introduced onto each TCR beta cDNA molecule by a template-switch 5' adaptor carrying 12 random nucleotides. Each sample yielded at least 2.5 million CDR3-containing paired-end reads. First-strand cDNA synthesis was performed from all RNA using the Mint cDNA synthesis kit, with priming by a TRBC-specific oligonucleotide. Following uracil-DNA glycosylase treatment, a first 18-cycle PCR with universal primers M1SS and BC2_uni_R was performed on all cDNA. Under the source paper's analysis protocol: Each sample was normalized by randomly selecting 1 million high-quality reads, each carrying a distinct molecular identifier. Instead of being binned into consensus sequences, reads with shared molecular identifiers were discarded. MiTCR, with a Q25 quality threshold and the strictest error-elimination algorithm, was used for CDR3 identification, clonotype clustering and error correction. A nonparametric unseen species model using Euler transformation provided a lower-bound estimate of total TCR beta diversity. TCRdb cleaned the public reads at Q25 with fastp, built clones with MiXCR and kept in-frame beta chains. CDR3 protein duplicates are merged, each entry listing the most common genes and DNA. The V and J calls and clone size are TCRdb's, not the authors'. For this sample the table gives approximately 2,000,000 distinct CDR3 sequences, of which approximately 40% were detected only once. Together, the top ten hold more than 20% of the sample.

These data originate in a study of blood T cells in healthy people across ages (dated by TCRdb to between 2014 and 2017). Describing the broader study: Template switching captured roughly one uniquely barcoded TCR beta cDNA molecule per two T cells in model experiments. The study measured age-related changes in TCR beta repertoire diversity using deep sequencing normalized with unique cDNA molecular identifiers. The donors were split into four age groups: young (average around 16 years), middle-aged (39), aged (more than 60) and long-lived (roughly 80). To avoid experimental bias, donors of different ages were randomly spread across the sequencing lanes. Using the same blood draw, the study looked at two additional independent replicas of 1 million unique cDNA reads for two donors, one aged 18 to 30 and the other aged 80 or older. Study-level results and caveats: Conclusive comparison of naive and antigen-experienced compartments was prevented by the profiling of bulk unsorted PBMCs. The percentage of naive T cells measured by flow cytometry correlated strongly with observed TCR beta diversity. Estimates of total diversity based on one million sequenced T cells were regarded as lower bounds and as underestimates. As age increased, observed TCR beta diversity per million T cells dropped in a roughly linear way, and a significant reduction was already evident by age about 40. Compared with the aged group, the long-lived group had more naive CD4+ T cells, fewer expanded clones and increased TCR diversity, suggesting age selection. Donor CMV infection status was unknown, potentially confounding age-related changes in expanded clonotypes.

Donors were 30 to 45 systemically healthy Caucasian individuals from Russia aged 6 to 90 years. Each donor gave around 9.8 milliliters of peripheral blood, collected into EDTA-treated Vacutainer tubes. PBMCs were isolated by Ficoll-Paque density-gradient centrifugation, with at least 6 million obtained per sample. Total RNA, at least 5 micrograms per sample, was extracted from PBMCs with Trizol reagent. Naive CD45RAhigh/CD27high T cell percentages were measured by flow cytometry on a PBMC aliquot from every donor. After removal of 3 bases from V and 5 bases from J, the junction retains 22 bases not matched to a gene. There are 20 amino acids in the CDR3, from cysteine to phenylalanine inclusive. Only the CDR3 portion is preserved as DNA: 60 bases, with reading frame beginning at the first base. CDR1 and CDR2, per the germline V gene (reference sequence), are SGHKS and YYEKEE.

Sequencing input: blood. This receptor was obtained from a human donor in good health. The sequence joins TRBV5-5 to TRBJ1-2, with 10 bases in between that match TRBD1. The CDR3 has the sequence CASSSALDATGGRGLYGYTF. The nucleotides read TGTGCCAGCAGCTCCGCGCTTGACGCGACAGGGGGCCGGGGGCTATATGGCTACACCTTC.